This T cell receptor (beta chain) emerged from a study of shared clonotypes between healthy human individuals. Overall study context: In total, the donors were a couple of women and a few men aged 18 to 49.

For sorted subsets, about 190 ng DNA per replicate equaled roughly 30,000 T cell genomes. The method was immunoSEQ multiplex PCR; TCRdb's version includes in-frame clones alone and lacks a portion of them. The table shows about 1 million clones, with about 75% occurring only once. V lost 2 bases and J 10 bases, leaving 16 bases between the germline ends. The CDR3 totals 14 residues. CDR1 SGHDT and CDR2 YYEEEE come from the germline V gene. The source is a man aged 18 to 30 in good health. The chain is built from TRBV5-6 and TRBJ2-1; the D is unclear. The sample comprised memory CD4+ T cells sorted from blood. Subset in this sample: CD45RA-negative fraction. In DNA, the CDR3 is TGTGCCAGCAGCTTCACAAACATGGAACAGGAGCAGTTCTTC. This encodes CASSFTNMEQEQFF. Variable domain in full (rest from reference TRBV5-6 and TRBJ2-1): DAGVTQSPTHLIKTRGQQVTLRCSPKSGHDTVSWYQQALGQGPQFIFQYYEEEERQRGNFPDRFSGHQFPNYSSELNVNALLLGDSALYLCASSFTNMEQEQFFGPGTRLTVL.